The subject of this entry is one T cell receptor beta chain. Its antigen is not identified. TCRdb analysed the RT-PCR reads with MiXCR anew, one entry per CDR3 protein. The sample lists under 950,000 distinct CDR3 sequences, 21% seen once, with roughly 10% in the top ten. This sample was included in a study of response to subunit inactivated influenza vaccine. Study observations and caveats: It was the authors' suggestion that each seasonal influenza vaccination recruits few new T cells.

The germline V gene has CDR1 LGHNA and CDR2 YNFKEQ. V lost 0 bases and J lost 6, with 19 bases in between. This CDR3 is built from 17 residues. Sequenced material: PBMCs from blood, taken roughly 5 days after vaccination. The V and J genes are TRBV4-2 and TRBJ2-3, with D uncertain. The source of this sequence is a man between 45 and 60 years old who received an inactivated influenza vaccine. The CDR3 bases are TGTGCCAGCAGCCAAGAATATGGCGGTGGATCTACGGATACGCAGTATTTT. Translating it yields CASSQEYGGGSTDTQYF.